This record covers a single T cell receptor (beta chain). The data derive from a study of blood T cells in healthy people across ages. Peripheral blood from each donor was collected in a volume of roughly 9.2 milliliters. Alongside a J-beta primer mix, a sample-barcoded 5' primer served in a second PCR lasting about 7 to 11 cycles. Each cDNA was tagged by a template-switch adaptor containing 12 random nucleotides. TCRdb re-called the 5' RACE reads through MiXCR, storing one row per CDR3 protein. The sample records 600,000 to 1,000,000 distinct CDR3 sequences, approximately 25% being singletons. Germline V gives CDR1 SGHNT, CDR2 YENEEA. The CDR3 is 16 amino acids. The V end lost 1 base, the J end lost 3 bases, and 13 bases lay between the germline ends. The data also belong to a second study, concerning T cells of mothers and their children.

V and J are TRBV11-3 and TRBJ2-4; D may be TRBD1 (5 bases). This clonotype was obtained from a boy aged 5-17 years in good health. Sequenced material: blood. CDR3 residues: CASSLGRVGGKNIQYF. CDR3 bases: TGTGCCAGCAGCTTAGGCAGGGTTGGTGGCAAAAACATTCAGTACTTC.